This passage covers 23 T cell receptor beta chains from one sample sequenced in a study of T-cell reconstitution after alpha-beta-depleted transplantation in children. TCRbeta library construction was performed incorporating unique molecular identifiers. Via MiXCR, TCRdb re-called the PCR reads, giving one row per CDR3 protein. The sample yields 700,000 to 850,000 distinct CDR3 sequences, about 16% seen once. This sample comprised PBMCs, mostly from graft donor cells, obtained 360 days after TCRalphabeta/CD19-depleted stem cell transplant. Source of these receptors: a male patient under 18 who had a stem cell transplant for acute lymphoblastic leukemia, so the T cells may come from the graft donor.

This clonotype was seen ten or more times. The chain links TRBV18 to TRBJ2-1; 11 bases align to TRBD2. V lost 6 bases, J lost 3 bases, and 19 bases stayed unmatched. CDR1 and CDR2 from the germline V gene are KGHSH and LQKENI. This CDR3 contains 20 residues. CDR3 in DNA: TGTGCCAGCTCTCCCCGGGAGACTAGCGGGATCTCCCCACTCTACAATGAGCAGTTCTTC. Translating it yields CASSPRETSGISPLYNEQFF.

A few counts support this clonotype. This chain links TRBV6-2 or TRBV6-3 with TRBJ2-4; 7 nucleotides line up with TRBD1. V gave up 10 bases and J gave up 16 bases; unmatched junction bases: 10. The CDR3 covers 10 residues. Per germline, CDR1 MNHEY and CDR2 SVGEGT. DNA of the CDR3: TGTGCCACCCGCTTGGGACAGCTTTACTTC. Translating it yields CATRLGQLYF.

This clonotype was found a few times. The chain couples TRBV9 to TRBJ2-1; the D call may be TRBD1 or TRBD2 (5 bases each). The CDR3 covers 13 residues. V shed 3 bases and J shed 9 bases, with 13 bases lying between them. The germline CDR1 and CDR2 sequences are SGDLS and YYNGEE. The CDR3 sequence is CASSAGDLGEQFF. The CDR3, as DNA: TGTGCCAGCAGCGCCGGGGACCTCGGTGAGCAGTTCTTC.

V usage is TRBV5-1 and J usage is TRBJ2-2, with 8 positions matching TRBD1. The CDR3 is made up of 13 amino acids. In germline, CDR1 is SGHRS, CDR2 YFSETQ. The J segment lost 3 bases and the V segment lost 7 bases, leaving 2 bases of the junction unmatched. The CDR3 coding sequence is TGCGCCAGCTACAGGGGGGACACCGGGGAGCTGTTTTTT. This sequence encodes CASYRGDTGELFF.

This clonotype has a handful of counts. The V gene is TRBV5-1, the J gene TRBJ1-1, with TRBD1 matching over 9 bases. Per the germline V gene, CDR1 is SGHRS and CDR2 is YFSETQ. The CDR3 extends over 14 amino acids. Trimming at V came to 5 bases and at J to 3 bases, leaving 5 bases not matched to a gene. The chain's CDR3 is CASRFRDRDTEAFF. The CDR3 coding sequence is TGCGCCAGCAGGTTCCGGGACAGGGACACTGAAGCTTTCTTT.

The rearrangement joins TRBV3-1 to TRBJ2-7, with D hard to call. CDR3 length equals 15 residues. Germline-derived CDR1 and CDR2 are LGHDT and YNNKEL (reference sequence). Trimming shortened V by 0 bases and J by 2 bases, and 11 bases separated the two germline ends. The CDR3 reads CASSQDFRITYEQYF. The CDR3 DNA reads as TGTGCCAGCAGCCAAGATTTCAGAATTACCTACGAGCAGTACTTC.

This clonotype was detected many times. The chain is built from TRBV7-2 and TRBJ2-1, with a tentative D call TRBD2 (5 bases). The CDR3 covers 16 residues. The germline gives CDR1 SGHTA, CDR2 FQGNSA. V was shortened by 4 bases and J by 0 bases, with 13 bases between the two germline ends. CDR3: CASSSQAASSYNEQFF. The DNA of the CDR3 is TGTGCCAGCAGCTCCCAAGCGGCTAGCTCCTACAATGAGCAGTTCTTC.

This clonotype was picked up a small number of times. This chain joins TRBV9 and TRBJ2-7, with D hard to call. Trimming cost V 3 bases and J 6 bases, with 10 bases left between them. The CDR3 covers 12 residues. From germline, CDR1 is SGDLS and CDR2 YYNGEE. Here the CDR3 reads CASSAPVGEQYF. CDR3 sequence (DNA): TGTGCCAGCAGCGCACCCGTGGGCGAGCAGTACTTC. The full variable domain, its missing parts supplied by reference TRBV9 and TRBJ2-7, is DSGVTQTPKHLITATGQRVTLRCSPRSGDLSVYWYQQSLDQGLQFLIQYYNGEERAKGNILERFSAQQFPDLHSELNLSSLELGDSALYFCASSAPVGEQYFGPGTRLTVT.

This clonotype turned up a few times. The chain has TRBV4-1 and TRBJ2-7; TRBD1 might be the D (5 bases). The CDR3 is made up of 13 amino acids. The V gene lost 5 bases and the J gene lost 3 bases, with 11 bases spanning the gap. Germline loops: CDR1 MGHRA, CDR2 YSYEKL. The CDR3 coding sequence is TGCGCCAGCAGCATCATCAGGGACTACGAGCAGTACTTC. Translating it yields CASSIIRDYEQYF.

The chain carries TRBV7-3 and TRBJ2-2; D tentatively reads TRBD1 or TRBD2 (5 bases each). Trimming left V 0 bases short and J 5 bases short, with 10 bases between. The CDR3 runs 15 residues. The germline CDR1 and CDR2 sequences are SGHTA and FQGTGA. CDR3 residues: CASSLTGTSTGELFF. In nucleotides, the CDR3 is TGTGCCAGCAGCTTAACCGGGACGTCAACCGGGGAGCTGTTTTTT.

This clonotype was detected a few times. This sequence joins TRBV6-6 and TRBJ2-7, with D tentatively TRBD1 (5 bases). This CDR3 region has 11 residues. Trimming left V 5 bases short and J 9 bases short, with 11 bases between. The V gene's germline CDR1 is MNHNY and CDR2 SVGAGI (reference sequence). The CDR3 DNA reads TGTGCCAGCAGTCCCAGGGAAGGGCAGTACTTC. It yields the protein CASSPREGQYF.

CDR3 DNA sequence: TGTGCCAGCAGTGCCTCCCCCCGAAGGAACACTGAAGCTTTCTTT. Translation gives CASSASPRRNTEAFF. The V gene is TRBV2, the J gene TRBJ1-1, with D uncertain. Germline loops: CDR1 SNHLY, CDR2 FYNNEI. The CDR3 is 15 amino acids. Trimming stripped 4 bases from V and 1 base from J, with 13 bases between.

This clonotype has more than one count but fewer than ten. The chain combines TRBV5-5 with TRBJ1-3; D possibly corresponds to TRBD1 (5 bases). The germline gives CDR1 SGHKS, CDR2 YYEKEE (reference sequence). Trimming stripped 2 bases from V and 4 bases from J, with 16 bases between. This CDR3 region has 16 residues. CDR3 in amino acids: CASSFTSRDPGNTIYF. The CDR3 coding sequence is TGTGCCAGCAGCTTTACATCCCGGGACCCCGGAAACACCATATATTTT.

This chain uses TRBV10-1 with TRBJ2-7; D gene unclear. The CDR3 covers 15 residues. Trimming took off 7 bases at V and 2 bases at J, with 18 bases between the two ends. From germline, CDR1 is WNHNN and CDR2 SYGVQD (reference sequence). CDR3 sequence: CASKWVAENAYEQYF. The CDR3 DNA reads as TGCGCCAGCAAATGGGTGGCAGAAAACGCCTACGAGCAGTACTTC.

Many counts were recorded for this clonotype. The V and J genes are TRBV6-5 and TRBJ2-7, with TRBD2 matching 11 bases. Germline CDR1 is MNHEY and CDR2 is SVGAGI. The V gene end was trimmed by 0 bases and the J gene end by 2 bases; junction bases not matched to a gene: 6. The CDR3 consists of 17 residues. This CDR3 reads CASSYSTVTSGTYEQYF. The CDR3 DNA reads TGTGCCAGCAGTTACTCGACGGTGACTAGCGGGACCTACGAGCAGTACTTC.

This clonotype was recorded at least ten times. The V gene is TRBV5-1, the J gene TRBJ2-5; 9 positions agree with TRBD1. V lost 4 bases and J lost 7; bases outside the gene matches: 8. This CDR3 region has 14 residues. Germline V lookup: CDR1 SGHRS, CDR2 YFSETQ. CDR3 region: CASSPRTGEATQYF. CDR3 sequence (DNA): TGCGCCAGCAGCCCGCGGACAGGGGAAGCGACCCAGTACTTC.

V and J are TRBV19 and TRBJ2-3; 9 bases match TRBD1. Germline V gene data show CDR1 as LNHDA and CDR2 as SQIVND (reference sequence). The ends lost 7 bases at V and 4 bases at J; junction bases unmatched: 12. There are 16 residues in the CDR3. The CDR3 spells CASKGTGQGFPDTQYF. The CDR3 nucleotides read TGTGCCAGTAAAGGAACGGGACAGGGCTTTCCAGATACGCAGTATTTT. The full variable domain, completed using reference TRBV19 and TRBJ2-3, is DGGITQSPKYLFRKEGQNVTLSCEQNLNHDAMYWYRQDPGQGLRLIYYSQIVNDFQKGDIAEGYSVSREKKESFPLTVTSAQKNPTAFYLCASKGTGQGFPDTQYFGPGTRLTVL.

This clonotype was seen more than once but under ten times. V usage is TRBV4-1 and J usage is TRBJ2-2; 9 nucleotides match TRBD1. CDR1 MGHRA and CDR2 YSYEKL come from the germline V gene. The V segment lost 1 base and the J segment 3 bases; nucleotides outside the gene matches: 6. CDR3 length equals 17 residues. Written as DNA, the CDR3 is TGCGCCAGCAGCCAAGGAGAACAGGGGGCGTACACCGGGGAGCTGTTTTTT. Amino acid sequence: CASSQGEQGAYTGELFF.

This clonotype has a count of ten or more. The gene calls are TRBV11-2 and TRBJ1-6; 7 nucleotides align to TRBD1. The germline CDR1 and CDR2 sequences are SGHAT and FQNNGV. The CDR3 contains 13 residues. V lost 2 bases, J lost 8 bases, and 0 bases stayed unmatched. Here the CDR3 reads CASSLTGDSPLHF. In DNA, the CDR3 is TGTGCCAGCAGCTTAACAGGGGATTCACCCCTCCACTTT.

The chain has TRBV9 and TRBJ2-7; 9 positions match TRBD2. After removal of 2 bases from V and 4 bases from J, the junction contained 7 bases not matched to a gene. Germline V lookup: CDR1 SGDLS, CDR2 YYNGEE. This CDR3 is built from 15 residues. This chain's CDR3 is CASSVRSGRFYEQYF. DNA of the CDR3: TGTGCCAGCAGCGTTAGGAGCGGGAGGTTTTACGAGCAGTACTTC.

This clonotype was counted between two and nine times. This chain uses TRBV7-9 with TRBJ1-5; weak D call: TRBD1 (5 bases). CDR3 length equals 15 residues. Germline loops: CDR1 SEHNR, CDR2 FQNEAQ (reference sequence). The germline V and J ends were trimmed by 0 bases and 5 bases, with 11 bases remaining between them. CDR3 amino acids: CASSLAWGGDQPQHF. Here the CDR3 DNA reads TGTGCCAGCAGCTTAGCGTGGGGGGGGGATCAGCCCCAGCATTTT.

The V gene is TRBV9, the J gene TRBJ1-1, with 7 bases identical to TRBD1. The J segment lost 6 bases and the V segment lost 0 bases, leaving 8 bases of the junction unmatched. Germline CDR1 is SGDLS and CDR2 is YYNGEE. The CDR3 is 15 residues long. The CDR3 loop is CASSVGRQGGAEAFF. For the CDR3, the DNA is TGTGCCAGCAGCGTAGGACGACAGGGAGGGGCTGAAGCTTTCTTT.

The rearrangement joins TRBV6-1 to TRBJ1-2; 9 bases match TRBD1. V lost 6 bases and J lost 4; bases outside the gene matches: 3. The CDR3 has 13 residues. From germline, CDR1 is MNHNS and CDR2 SASEGT. CDR3 region: CASRSTGGYGYTF. CDR3 in DNA: TGTGCCAGCAGATCGACAGGGGGCTATGGCTACACCTTC.